The following is a T cell receptor beta chain sequence with its context. The antigen is unknown. With 3 bases clipped from V and 1 base from J, the junction kept 9 bases outside the gene matches. The germline gives CDR1 MDHEN, CDR2 SYDVKM. The CDR3 is made up of 17 amino acids. The data stem from a study of cytomegalovirus exposure and HLA in healthy donors. PCR used 60 Vbeta primers and 13 Jbeta primers. Original data processing: Per a later analysis, the number of unique TCR beta chains was about 78 million, of which around 10 million were shared. Sequencing used immunoSEQ multiplex PCR; TCRdb keeps in-frame clones, though not all of them. V, J and clone size reflect that table, while D and trimming were determined from the DNA. The data show 150,000 to 200,000 clones, with about three quarters seen just once and about 14% held by the top ten. Points from the study as a whole: In a later analysis, several top co-occurrence clusters appeared linked to parvovirus B19, influenza, CMV and Epstein-Barr virus. The authors confirmed in vitro that a few CMV-associated chains were specific for CMV antigens. Most subjects had HLA-A and HLA-B alleles reportedly predicted accurately by TCR beta sequences.

This receptor was taken from a man aged 45-65 years in good health and CMV-seropositive. The material sequenced was PBMCs. V and J are TRBV28 and TRBJ2-3; 8 bases map to TRBD1. CDR3 nucleotide sequence: TGTGCCAGCAGTTTGGGCAGGGGGCGGCAGCGCACAGATACGCAGTATTTT. Protein sequence: CASSLGRGRQRTDTQYF.